This T cell receptor beta chain appears in the sequencing data of a study of CD8+CD57+ T cells in acquired aplastic anemia (dated by TCRdb to about 2018). For context, the study as a whole: DNA extracted from sorted CD4+ and CD8+ cells had a mean of roughly 3 ug, with a range of roughly 0.19 to 27.4 ug. CD8+CD57+ expansion was defined as a frequency above the mean frequency observed in healthy subjects. Results and caveats for the whole study, not just this receptor: About 30 CD8+ CDR3 sequences were found in both patients and controls but appeared to be highly expressed in patients and within the immunodominant clones of the patients. Patients and healthy controls showed no significant difference in CD8+ Simpson's diversity (P=0.060).

Via the germline V gene, CDR1 is SNHLY and CDR2 FYNNEI. The CDR3 holds 15 amino acids from the cysteine to the phenylalanine. Only CDR3 DNA remains: 45 bases, in frame from the first base. V is pruned by 7 bases and J by 11 bases, leaving 17 bases of the junction without a gene match. Flow cytometry had shown CD8+CD57+ cell expansion in the patients selected for sequencing. Every patient had severe acquired aplastic anemia, diagnosed using the International Study of Aplastic Anemia and Agranulocytosis and Camitta criteria. No patient had received any therapy when blood was sampled. In the study, sorted CD4+ and CD8+ blood T cells from patients with severe aplastic anemia and from healthy subjects underwent deep sequencing of TCR repertoires. In the USA, patient enrollment took place under clinicaltrials.gov protocols 00001620, 01623167, 00001397, 00071045, 00081523 and 00961064. Ficoll-Paque density gradient centrifugation was used to isolate peripheral blood mononuclear cells. Before DNA extraction, CD4+ and CD8+ T cells were sorted with FACS or magnetic beads.

As regards this clonotype: What this receptor recognizes is not known. The input lacks base qualities; no much larger clone sits a single base away.

TCR beta VDJ combination and CDR3 sequence profiling used genomic DNA as the template. An Illumina HiSeq 2000 was used for TCR repertoire sequencing. The paper's processing steps were these. TRBV/TRBJ rearrangement plots, CDR3 size and DJ length profiles, and Simpson's diversity index were used to assess repertoires. Whichever DNA sequence was most abundant in the deep sequencing data was defined as the immunodominant clone. CDR3 amino acid sequences were checked for sharing across subjects and were also compared against the VDJdb database and published repertoires. TCRdb reran the public reads through fastp at Q25 and MiXCR, keeping productive beta chains. Each record represents a unique CDR3 protein, reported with the most common genes and DNA among its rows. The V and J calls follow TCRdb's processing rather than the paper's. Within this sample are approximately 300,000 distinct CDR3 sequences, with roughly 59% of them counted one time only. The ten largest clonotypes hold 1% to 1.5% of the sample.

The sequence is built from TRBV2 and TRBJ2-3, with 8 central nucleotides matching TRBD2. This sequence was found in a human donor with aplastic anemia. Input material: sorted CD4+, CD8+, or CD8+CD57+ T cells (not recorded which) from PBMCs. The DNA sequence is given as TGTGCCAGCACCGGGGGGGCGGGAGGAGGCAATGAGCAGTATTTT. Its coded protein is CASTGGAGGGNEQYF.